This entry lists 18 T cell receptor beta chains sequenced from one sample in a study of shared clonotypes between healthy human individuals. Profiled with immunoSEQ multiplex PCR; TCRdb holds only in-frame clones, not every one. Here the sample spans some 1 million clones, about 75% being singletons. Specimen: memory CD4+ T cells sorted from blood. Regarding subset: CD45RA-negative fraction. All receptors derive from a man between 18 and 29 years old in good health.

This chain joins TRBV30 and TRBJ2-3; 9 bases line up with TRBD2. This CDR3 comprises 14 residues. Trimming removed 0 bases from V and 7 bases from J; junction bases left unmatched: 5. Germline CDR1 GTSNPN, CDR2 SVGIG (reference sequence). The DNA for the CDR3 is TGTGCCTGGAGTGTCGGCGGGGGGGGAAATACGCAGTATTTT. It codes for CAWSVGGGGNTQYF.

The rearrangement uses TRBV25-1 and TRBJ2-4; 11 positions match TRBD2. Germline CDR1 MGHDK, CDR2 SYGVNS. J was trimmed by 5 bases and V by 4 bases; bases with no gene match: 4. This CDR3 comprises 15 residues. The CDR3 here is CASSGGGLAENIQYF. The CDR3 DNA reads TGTGCCAGCAGTGGGGGGGGACTAGCGGAAAACATTCAGTACTTC.

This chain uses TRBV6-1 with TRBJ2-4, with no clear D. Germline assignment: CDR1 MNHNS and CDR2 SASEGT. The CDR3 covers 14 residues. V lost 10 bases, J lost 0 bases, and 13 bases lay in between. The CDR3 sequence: CATKSALAKNIQYF. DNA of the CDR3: TGTGCCACCAAGTCCGCCCTAGCCAAAAACATTCAGTACTTC.

In nucleotides, the CDR3 is TGCGCCAGCAGCCTCCTTTTACTCACAGATACGCAGTATTTT. Translating gives CASSLLLLTDTQYF. The chain employs TRBV4-3 and TRBJ2-3; D call uncertain. The V end lost 4 bases, the J end lost 2 bases, and 10 bases lay between the germline ends. CDR3 length equals 14 residues. Germline values: CDR1 LGHNA, CDR2 YSLEER.

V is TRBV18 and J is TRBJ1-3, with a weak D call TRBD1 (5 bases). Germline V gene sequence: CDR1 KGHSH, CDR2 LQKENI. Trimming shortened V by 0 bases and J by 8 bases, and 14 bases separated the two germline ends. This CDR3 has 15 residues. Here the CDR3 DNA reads TGTGCCAGCTCACCACCGTTTTCGACAGACGACACCATATATTTT. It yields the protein CASSPPFSTDDTIYF.

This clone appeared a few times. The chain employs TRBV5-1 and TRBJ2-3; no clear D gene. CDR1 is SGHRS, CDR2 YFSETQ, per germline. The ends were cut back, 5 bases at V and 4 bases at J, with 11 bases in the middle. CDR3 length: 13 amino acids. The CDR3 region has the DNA TGCGCCAGCAGGTCGGATTTCCCAGATACGCAGTATTTT. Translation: CASRSDFPDTQYF.

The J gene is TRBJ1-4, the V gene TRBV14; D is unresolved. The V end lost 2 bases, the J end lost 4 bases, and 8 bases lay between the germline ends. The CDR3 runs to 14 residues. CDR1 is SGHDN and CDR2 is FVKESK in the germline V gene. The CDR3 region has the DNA TGTGCCAGCAGCCAAACCGGGCATAATGAAAAACTGTTTTTT. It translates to CASSQTGHNEKLFF.

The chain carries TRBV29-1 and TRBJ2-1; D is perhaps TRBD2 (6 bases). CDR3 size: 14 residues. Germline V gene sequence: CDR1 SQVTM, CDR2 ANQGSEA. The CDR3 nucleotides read TGCAGGGTCTGGTCCGGGACTGTCGGCAATGAGCAGTTCTTC. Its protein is CRVWSGTVGNEQFF.

The CDR3 DNA sequence: TGTGCCTTTGCCGGATCAGGGGGGTCAACCTACGAGCAGTACTTC. Translated: CAFAGSGGSTYEQYF. The chain recombines TRBV30 with TRBJ2-5; tentative D call: TRBD1 (7 bases). TRBJ2-7 explains the end of the DNA better; the J call may be wrong. The germline V gene encodes CDR1 GTSNPN and CDR2 SVGIG (reference sequence). The CDR3 spans 15 residues.

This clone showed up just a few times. CDR3: CASSPKQRGASGKLFF. CDR3 coding DNA: TGCGCCAGCAGCCCAAAGCAACGGGGGGCGAGTGGAAAACTGTTTTTT. The rearrangement links TRBV4-1 to TRBJ1-4, with D possibly TRBD1 on 6 matching bases. Trimming left V 4 bases short and J 10 bases short, with 22 bases between. CDR1 and CDR2 from the germline V gene are MGHRA and YSYEKL. The CDR3 has 16 residues.

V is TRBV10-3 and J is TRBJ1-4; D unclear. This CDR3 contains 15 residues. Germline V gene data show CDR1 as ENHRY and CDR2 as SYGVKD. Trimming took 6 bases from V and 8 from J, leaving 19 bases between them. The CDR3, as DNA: TGTGCCATCAGCGATGGGTCCTCAATAAGGGAAAAACTGTTTTTT. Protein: CAISDGSSIREKLFF.

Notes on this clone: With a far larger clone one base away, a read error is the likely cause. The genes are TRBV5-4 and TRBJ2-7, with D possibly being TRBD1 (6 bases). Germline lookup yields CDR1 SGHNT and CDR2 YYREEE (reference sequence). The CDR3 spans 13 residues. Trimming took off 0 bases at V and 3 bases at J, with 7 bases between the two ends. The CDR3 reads CASSLGQVYEQYF. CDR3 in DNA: TGTGCCAGCAGCTTGGGACAGGTCTACGAGCAGTACTTC.

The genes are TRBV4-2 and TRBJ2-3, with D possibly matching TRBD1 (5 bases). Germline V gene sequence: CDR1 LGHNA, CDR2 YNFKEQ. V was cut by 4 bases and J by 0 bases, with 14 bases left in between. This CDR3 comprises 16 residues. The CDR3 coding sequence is TGTGCCAGCAGCCGTCGAGGAGACAGAAGCACAGATACGCAGTATTTT. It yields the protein CASSRRGDRSTDTQYF.

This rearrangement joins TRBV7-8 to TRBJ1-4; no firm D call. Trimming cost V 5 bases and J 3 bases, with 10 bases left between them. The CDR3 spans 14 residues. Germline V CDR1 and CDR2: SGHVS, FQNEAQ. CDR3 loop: CASSSGEPNEKLFF. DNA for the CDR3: TGTGCCAGCAGCAGCGGGGAGCCTAATGAAAAACTGTTTTTT. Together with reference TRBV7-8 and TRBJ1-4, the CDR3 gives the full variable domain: GAGVSQSPRYKVAKRGQDVALRCDPISGHVSLFWYQQALGQGPEFLTYFQNEAQLDKSGLPSDRFFAERPEGSVSTLKIQRTQQEDSAVYLCASSSGEPNEKLFFGSGTQLSVL.

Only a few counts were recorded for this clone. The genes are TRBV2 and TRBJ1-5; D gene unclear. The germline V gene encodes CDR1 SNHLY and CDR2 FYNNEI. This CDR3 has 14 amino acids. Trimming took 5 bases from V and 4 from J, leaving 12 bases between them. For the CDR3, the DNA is TGTGCCAGCAGTTTGGGCAGTTGGAATCAGCCCCAGCATTTT. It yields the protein CASSLGSWNQPQHF.

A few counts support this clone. CDR3 amino acids: CAISELAGNGYTF. CDR3 in DNA: TGTGCCATCAGTGAGCTCGCAGGGAATGGCTACACCTTC. This rearrangement joins TRBV10-3 to TRBJ1-2; D may be TRBD1 (5 bases). CDR1 is ENHRY and CDR2 is SYGVKD in the germline V gene. The V and J ends lost 2 bases and 6 bases respectively, with 10 bases between them. This CDR3 spans 13 amino acids.

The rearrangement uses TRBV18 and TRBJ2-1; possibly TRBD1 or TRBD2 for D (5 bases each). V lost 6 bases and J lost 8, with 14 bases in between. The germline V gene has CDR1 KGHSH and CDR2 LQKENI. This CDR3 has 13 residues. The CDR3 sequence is CASSRDPIDEQFF. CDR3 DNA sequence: TGTGCCAGCTCCAGGGACCCTATCGATGAGCAGTTCTTC.

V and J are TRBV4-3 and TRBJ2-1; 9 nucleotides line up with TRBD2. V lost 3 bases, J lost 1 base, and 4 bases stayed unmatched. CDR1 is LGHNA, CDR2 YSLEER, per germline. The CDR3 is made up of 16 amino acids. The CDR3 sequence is CASSHLLAGSYNEQFF. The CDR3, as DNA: TGCGCCAGCAGCCATCTTCTAGCGGGATCCTACAATGAGCAGTTCTTC.